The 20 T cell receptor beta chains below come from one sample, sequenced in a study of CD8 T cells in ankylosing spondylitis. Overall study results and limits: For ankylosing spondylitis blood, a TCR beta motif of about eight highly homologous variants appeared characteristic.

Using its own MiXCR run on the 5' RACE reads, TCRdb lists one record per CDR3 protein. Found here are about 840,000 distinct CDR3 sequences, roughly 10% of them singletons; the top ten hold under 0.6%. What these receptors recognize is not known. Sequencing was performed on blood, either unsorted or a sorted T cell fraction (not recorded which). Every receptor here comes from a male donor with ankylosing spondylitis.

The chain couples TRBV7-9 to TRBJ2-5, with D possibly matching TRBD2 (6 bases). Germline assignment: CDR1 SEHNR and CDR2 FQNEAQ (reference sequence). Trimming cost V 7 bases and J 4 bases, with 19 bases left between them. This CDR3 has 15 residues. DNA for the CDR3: TGTGCCAGCATCCACGGGGGTCTTCAGGTAGAGACCCAGTACTTC. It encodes CASIHGGLQVETQYF.

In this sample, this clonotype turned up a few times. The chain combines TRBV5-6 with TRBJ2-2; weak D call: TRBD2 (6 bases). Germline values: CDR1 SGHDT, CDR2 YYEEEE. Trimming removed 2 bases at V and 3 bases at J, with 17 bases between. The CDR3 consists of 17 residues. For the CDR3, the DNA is TGTGCCAGCAGCTTCTTTCCCGGAGGGCGGGACACCGGGGAGCTGTTTTTT. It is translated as CASSFFPGGRDTGELFF.

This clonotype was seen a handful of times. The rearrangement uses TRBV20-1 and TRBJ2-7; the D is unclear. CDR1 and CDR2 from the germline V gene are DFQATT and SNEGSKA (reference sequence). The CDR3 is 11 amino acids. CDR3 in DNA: TGCAGGGCGACTGGGCCGTACGAGCAGTACTTC. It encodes CRATGPYEQYF.

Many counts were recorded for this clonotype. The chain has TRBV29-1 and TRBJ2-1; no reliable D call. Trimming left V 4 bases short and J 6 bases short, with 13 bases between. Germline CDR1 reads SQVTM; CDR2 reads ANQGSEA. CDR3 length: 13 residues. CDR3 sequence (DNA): TGCAGCGTTGCTGTCAGCCTGTTCAATGAGCAGTTCTTC. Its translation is CSVAVSLFNEQFF.

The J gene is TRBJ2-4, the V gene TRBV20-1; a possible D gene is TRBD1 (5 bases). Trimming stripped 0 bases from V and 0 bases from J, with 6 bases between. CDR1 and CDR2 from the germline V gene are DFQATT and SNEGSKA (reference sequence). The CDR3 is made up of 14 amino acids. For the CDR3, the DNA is TGCAGTGCTAGAGAAGGGGTAGCCAAAAACATTCAGTACTTC. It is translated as CSAREGVAKNIQYF.

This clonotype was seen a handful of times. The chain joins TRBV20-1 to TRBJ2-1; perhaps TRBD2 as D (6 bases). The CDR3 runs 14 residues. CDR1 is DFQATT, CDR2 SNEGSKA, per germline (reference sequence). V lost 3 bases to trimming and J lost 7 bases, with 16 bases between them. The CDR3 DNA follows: TGCAGTGCTAGCACTCCGGAGGGATATAATGAGCAGTTCTTC. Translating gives CSASTPEGYNEQFF.

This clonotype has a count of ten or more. The CDR3 protein is CASSFGFYEQYF. The DNA of the CDR3 is TGTGCCAGCAGTTTCGGCTTCTACGAGCAGTACTTC. The chain couples TRBV12-3 or TRBV12-4 to TRBJ2-7; no reliable D call. V shed 3 bases and J shed 3 bases, with 6 bases lying between them. This CDR3 is 12 amino acids long.

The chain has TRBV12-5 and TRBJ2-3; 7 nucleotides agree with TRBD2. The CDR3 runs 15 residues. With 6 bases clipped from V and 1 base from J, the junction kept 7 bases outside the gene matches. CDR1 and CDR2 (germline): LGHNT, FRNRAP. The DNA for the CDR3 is TGTGCTAGTGGACTACTTGGGGGGGGCACAGATACGCAGTATTTT. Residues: CASGLLGGGTDTQYF.

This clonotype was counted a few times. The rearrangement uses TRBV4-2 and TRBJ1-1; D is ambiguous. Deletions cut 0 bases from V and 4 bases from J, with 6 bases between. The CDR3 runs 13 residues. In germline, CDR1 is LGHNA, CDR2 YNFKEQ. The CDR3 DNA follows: TGTGCCAGCAGCCAAGATAAGAGCACTGAAGCTTTCTTT. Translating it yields CASSQDKSTEAFF.

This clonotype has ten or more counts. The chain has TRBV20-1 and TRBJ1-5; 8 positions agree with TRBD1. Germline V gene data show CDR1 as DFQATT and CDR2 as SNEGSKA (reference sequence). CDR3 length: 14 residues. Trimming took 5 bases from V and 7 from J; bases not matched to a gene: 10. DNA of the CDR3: TGCAGTGCTTCGGGACAGGTAAAAGGGCAGCCCCAGCATTTT. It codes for CSASGQVKGQPQHF.

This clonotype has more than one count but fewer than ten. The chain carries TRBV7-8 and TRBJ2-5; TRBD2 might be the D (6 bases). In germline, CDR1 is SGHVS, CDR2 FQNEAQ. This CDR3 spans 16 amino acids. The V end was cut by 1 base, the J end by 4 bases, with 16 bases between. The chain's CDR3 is CASSLVIRERGETQYF. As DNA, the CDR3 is TGTGCCAGCAGCTTAGTGATCCGGGAGAGAGGAGAGACCCAGTACTTC.

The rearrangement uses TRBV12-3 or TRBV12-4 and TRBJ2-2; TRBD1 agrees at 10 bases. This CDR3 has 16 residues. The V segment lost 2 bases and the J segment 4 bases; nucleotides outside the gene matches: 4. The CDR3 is CASSLRGQGFTGELFF. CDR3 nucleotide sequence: TGTGCCAGCAGTTTAAGGGGACAGGGGTTCACCGGGGAGCTGTTTTTT.

CDR3 bases: TGCAGTGCTAGAGGCCCGGGGCAGGTCGCGAGGGACGAGCAGTACTTC. Translated: CSARGPGQVARDEQYF. J is TRBJ2-7 and V is TRBV20-1; D could derive from TRBD1 or TRBD2 (5 bases each). Germline loops: CDR1 DFQATT, CDR2 SNEGSKA (reference sequence). This CDR3 is built from 16 residues. Trimming shortened V by 1 base and J by 5 bases, and 21 bases separated the two germline ends.

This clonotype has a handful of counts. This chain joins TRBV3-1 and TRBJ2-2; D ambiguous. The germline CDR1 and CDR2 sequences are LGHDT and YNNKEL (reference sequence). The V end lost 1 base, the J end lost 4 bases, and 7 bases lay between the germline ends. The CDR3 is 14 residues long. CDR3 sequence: CASSQAGATGELFF. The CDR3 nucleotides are TGTGCCAGCAGCCAAGCAGGAGCCACCGGGGAGCTGTTTTTT.

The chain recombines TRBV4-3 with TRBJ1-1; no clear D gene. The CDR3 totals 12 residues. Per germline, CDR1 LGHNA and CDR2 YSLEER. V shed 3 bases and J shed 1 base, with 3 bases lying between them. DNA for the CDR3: TGCGCCAGCAGCCACCAGAACACTGAAGCTTTCTTT. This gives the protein CASSHQNTEAFF.

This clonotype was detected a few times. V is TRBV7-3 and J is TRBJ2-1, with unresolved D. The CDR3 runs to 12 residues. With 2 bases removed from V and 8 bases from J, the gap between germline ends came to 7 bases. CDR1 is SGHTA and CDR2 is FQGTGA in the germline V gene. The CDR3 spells CASSLDSHEQFF. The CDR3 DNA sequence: TGTGCCAGCAGCTTAGATAGCCATGAGCAGTTCTTC.

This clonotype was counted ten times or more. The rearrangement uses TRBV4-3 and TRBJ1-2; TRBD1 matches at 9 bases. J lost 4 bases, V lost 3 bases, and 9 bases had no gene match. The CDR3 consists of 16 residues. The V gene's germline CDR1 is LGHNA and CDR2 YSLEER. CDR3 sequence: CASSQDTGTGSYGYTF. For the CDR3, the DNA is TGCGCCAGCAGCCAGGACACCGGGACAGGGTCCTATGGCTACACCTTC.

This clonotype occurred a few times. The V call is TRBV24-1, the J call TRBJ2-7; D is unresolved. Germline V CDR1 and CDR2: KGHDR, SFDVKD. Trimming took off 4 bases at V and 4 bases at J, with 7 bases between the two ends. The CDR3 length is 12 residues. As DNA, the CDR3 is TGTGCCACCAGTGACCAGGATTACGAGCAGTACTTC. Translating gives CATSDQDYEQYF.

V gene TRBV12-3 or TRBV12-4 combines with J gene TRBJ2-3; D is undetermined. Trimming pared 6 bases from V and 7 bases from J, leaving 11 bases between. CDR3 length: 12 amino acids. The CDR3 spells CASSGELHTQYF. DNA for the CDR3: TGTGCCAGCAGCGGTGAACTGCATACGCAGTATTTT.

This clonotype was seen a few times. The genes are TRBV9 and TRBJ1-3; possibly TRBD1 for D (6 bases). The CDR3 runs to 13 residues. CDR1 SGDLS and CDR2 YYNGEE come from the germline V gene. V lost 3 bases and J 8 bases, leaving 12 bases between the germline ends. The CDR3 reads CASSAGQLDTIYF. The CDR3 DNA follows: TGTGCCAGCAGCGCCGGACAGCTGGACACCATATATTTT.